This is a list of T cell receptor beta chains from one sample in a study of PD-1 blockade in classical Hodgkin lymphoma. The table came from immunoSEQ multiplex PCR; TCRdb's copy has only in-frame clones and leaves some out. The repertoire holds about 22,000 clones, with approximately 92% as singletons. What was sequenced was CD4+ T cells from blood. The receptors here all came from a human donor with classical Hodgkin lymphoma. Each CDR3 is given with its conserved first and last residue. D genes are given only for firm matches. Only part of the rows carry a size: once, few, many, or a class if the clone is expanded.

TRBJ1-2,TRBV6-5,-,-,CASSSPGGYTF,TGTGCCAGCAGTTCTCCCGGTGGCTACACCTTC
TRBJ2-3,TRBV10-3,-,-,CATTGGDTDTQYF,TGTGCCACCACAGGCGGAGACACAGATACGCAGTATTTT
TRBJ1-2,TRBV19,-,-,CASSPPQETYGYTF,TGTGCCAGTTCGCCTCCACAGGAAACCTATGGCTACACCTTC
TRBJ2-7,TRBV28,-,-,CASSLWNRDEQYF,TGTGCCAGCAGTTTATGGAACCGGGACGAGCAGTACTTC
TRBJ1-2,TRBV2,TRBD1,-,CASLDRGREGYTF,TGTGCCAGCCTTGACAGGGGCCGTGAAGGCTACACCTTC
TRBJ1-2,TRBV6-1,-,-,CASSEAFGTHNYGYTF,TGTGCCAGCAGTGAAGCGTTTGGGACTCATAACTATGGCTACACCTTC
TRBJ1-2,TRBV29-1,-,-,CSVDGGGFYGYTF,TGCAGCGTCGACGGGGGCGGGTTCTATGGCTACACCTTC
TRBJ2-1,TRBV5-6,-,-,CASSSGLPTNEQFF,TGTGCCAGCAGTAGTGGCCTCCCCACCAATGAGCAGTTCTTC
TRBJ2-3,TRBV14,TRBD1,-,CASSQGQGGDTDTQYF,TGTGCCAGCAGCCAAGGACAGGGGGGGGACACAGATACGCAGTATTTT
TRBJ2-1,TRBV5-1,TRBD1,-,CASSLDGRGRDEQFF,TGCGCCAGCAGCTTGGACGGCAGGGGGAGAGATGAGCAGTTCTTC
TRBJ2-1,TRBV11-2,-,-,CASSLGLGDEQFF,TGTGCCAGCAGCTTAGGGTTAGGGGATGAGCAGTTCTTC
TRBJ2-2,TRBV19,-,-,CASSIVGLMFETGELFF,TGTGCCAGTAGTATAGTAGGCCTCATGTTTGAGACCGGGGAGCTGTTTTTT
TRBJ2-1,TRBV11-2,-,-,CASSSRVVGNEQFF,TGTGCCAGCAGCTCCAGGGTAGTTGGCAATGAGCAGTTCTTC
TRBJ1-1,TRBV7-2,-,-,CASSLPGSGTEAFF,TGTGCCAGCAGCTTACCAGGATCTGGCACTGAAGCTTTCTTT
TRBJ2-7,TRBV6-5,TRBD2,-,CASSQGLAEIREQYF,TGTGCCAGCAGTCAAGGACTAGCGGAGATACGGGAGCAGTACTTC
TRBJ2-7,TRBV27,-,-,CASSFQGQGYEQYF,TGTGCCAGCAGTTTCCAGGGGCAAGGATACGAGCAGTACTTC
TRBJ1-1,TRBV11-2,-,once,CASSLDGGGNTEAFF,TGTGCCAGCAGCTTAGACGGGGGAGGGAACACTGAAGCTTTCTTT
TRBJ2-1,TRBV7-9,TRBD2,-,CASSPGFREGLFNEQFF,TGTGCCAGCAGCCCCGGGTTCCGGGAGGGCCTTTTCAATGAGCAGTTCTTC
TRBJ2-5,TRBV5-6,-,-,CASSVVGETQYF,TGTGCCAGCAGCGTAGTGGGGGAGACCCAGTACTTC
TRBJ2-5,TRBV6-1,-,-,CASSVKETQYF,TGTGCCAGCTCCGTAAAAGAGACCCAGTACTTC
TRBJ1-1,TRBV19,TRBD1,-,CASMVTGLNTEAFF,TGTGCCAGTATGGTGACAGGGCTAAACACTGAAGCTTTCTTT
TRBJ1-1,TRBV27,-,once,CASSLSLAVKAFF,TGTGCCAGCAGTTTAAGCTTAGCCGTAAAAGCTTTCTTT
TRBJ1-2,TRBV7-8,-,-,CASSLANNYGYTF,TGTGCCAGCAGCTTAGCGAATAACTATGGCTACACCTTC